Following are 14 T cell receptor beta chains from one sample sequenced in a study of response to subunit inactivated influenza vaccine. TCRdb reprocessed the RT-PCR reads via MiXCR and lists one record per CDR3 protein. Of 540,000 or so distinct CDR3 sequences in the sample, over 10% were seen once. The starting material was PBMCs from blood, obtained about 6 weeks after vaccination. These receptors came from a man aged 50 to 60 who received an inactivated influenza vaccine.

In DNA form, the CDR3 reads TGCAGTGCTGGGAGGCAGGCGGGGGGGCGACAAGAGACCCAGTACTTC. Translated, it gives CSAGRQAGGRQETQYF. This chain links TRBV20-1 with TRBJ2-5; 9 bases line up with TRBD2. This CDR3 has 16 residues. The trim removed 5 bases at V and 2 bases at J, leaving 12 bases unmatched. CDR1 and CDR2 (germline): DFQATT, SNEGSKA (reference sequence).

This clonotype was counted at least ten times. The chain carries TRBV29-1 and TRBJ2-5, with D possibly being TRBD1 (6 bases). V lost 6 bases and J 1 base, leaving 15 bases between the germline ends. Germline values: CDR1 SQVTM, CDR2 ANQGSEA. The CDR3 sequence is 14 residues long. The CDR3 DNA sequence: TGCAGCGTCCACCGGGACAACTCCCAAGAGACCCAGTACTTC. Translation gives CSVHRDNSQETQYF.

The table lists this clonotype with a few counts. This chain links TRBV24-1 with TRBJ1-1; D remains ambiguous. The CDR3 runs 15 residues. CDR1 is KGHDR and CDR2 is SFDVKD in the germline V gene. V was cut by 2 bases and J by 5 bases, with 14 bases left in between. In DNA, the CDR3 is TGTGCCACCAGTGATTCCCGGGGAAGTGGTACTGAAGCTTTCTTT. This translates into CATSDSRGSGTEAFF.

This clonotype was seen ten or more times. This rearrangement joins TRBV12-3 or TRBV12-4 to TRBJ2-1; the match to TRBD2 covers 8 bases. V gave up 5 bases and J gave up 12 bases; unmatched junction bases: 18. The CDR3 extends over 16 amino acids. The CDR3 is CASSLYTGTSLFVQFF. The CDR3 nucleotides are TGTGCCAGCAGTCTCTACACCGGGACTAGTCTATTTGTGCAGTTCTTC.

The J gene is TRBJ2-3, the V gene TRBV5-6, with 9 bases that match TRBD2. Germline lookup yields CDR1 SGHDT and CDR2 YYEEEE. Trimming removed 3 bases from V and 2 bases from J; junction bases left unmatched: 7. The CDR3 covers 16 residues. CDR3: CASSWPASGVTDTQYF. In nucleotides, the CDR3 is TGTGCCAGCAGCTGGCCGGCTAGCGGGGTCACAGATACGCAGTATTTT.

The chain carries TRBV12-3 or TRBV12-4 and TRBJ2-5; D ambiguous. Trimming pared 3 bases from V and 9 bases from J, leaving 14 bases between. The length of the CDR3 is 13 residues. In DNA form, the CDR3 reads TGTGCCAGCAGTTTGGTATCACCCGGACCCCAGTACTTC. Translation: CASSLVSPGPQYF.

This chain joins TRBV20-1 and TRBJ2-5, with D tentatively TRBD2 (6 bases). V lost 2 bases, J lost 1 base, and 8 bases lay in between. In germline, CDR1 is DFQATT, CDR2 SNEGSKA (reference sequence). This CDR3 is 13 amino acids long. For the CDR3, the DNA is TGCAGTGCTAGACGGGAGCCCCAAGAGACCCAGTACTTC. Translation gives CSARREPQETQYF.

The CDR3 bases are TGTGCCAGCAGCCAAGATCGTTATCAGCCCCAGCATTTT. This encodes CASSQDRYQPQHF. The chain combines TRBV3-1 with TRBJ1-5; the D is unclear. Germline CDR1 reads LGHDT; CDR2 reads YNNKEL (reference sequence). With 0 bases removed from V and 5 bases from J, the gap between germline ends came to 5 bases. This CDR3 region has 13 residues.

The chain links TRBV20-1 to TRBJ1-1; D is unresolved. V lost 7 bases and J 8 bases, leaving 14 bases between the germline ends. Germline loops: CDR1 DFQATT, CDR2 SNEGSKA (reference sequence). The CDR3 sequence is 11 residues long. The CDR3 coding sequence is TGCAGTGTCCCCCGGGAATTCGAAGCTTTCTTT. Its translation is CSVPREFEAFF.

The sample holds a few counts of this clonotype. The chain is built from TRBV2 and TRBJ1-4; 8 bases map to TRBD1. Germline CDR1 and CDR2: SNHLY and FYNNEI. CDR3 size: 16 residues. V trimming: 6 bases; J trimming: 5 bases; junction bases outside the gene matches: 11. Written as DNA, the CDR3 is TGTGCCAGCAGGGTTCTGGACAGGGTAAAAAATGAAAAACTGTTTTTT. Its translation: CASRVLDRVKNEKLFF.

This chain joins TRBV7-9 and TRBJ1-1, with D possibly TRBD1 on 6 matching bases. Trimming stripped 5 bases from V and 4 bases from J, with 14 bases between. Germline loops: CDR1 SEHNR, CDR2 FQNEAQ (reference sequence). CDR3 size: 14 residues. CDR3 protein: CASSPIRGGTEAFF. The CDR3 DNA is TGTGCCAGCAGCCCGATACGAGGGGGCACTGAAGCTTTCTTT.

This clonotype has a handful of counts. The CDR3 nucleotides read TGTGCCAGCACCCTGGGGGCAGGGGGGTCCTACGAGCAGTACTTC. Translated: CASTLGAGGSYEQYF. The chain combines TRBV11-2 with TRBJ2-7; a weak D match, TRBD1 (7 bases). Trimming left V 7 bases short and J 1 base short, with 17 bases between. Germline assignment: CDR1 SGHAT and CDR2 FQNNGV. This CDR3 is 15 amino acids long. The full variable domain, completed using reference TRBV11-2 and TRBJ2-7, is EAGVAQSPRYKIIEKRQSVAFWCNPISGHATLYWYQQILGQGPKLLIQFQNNGVVDDSQLPKDRFSAERLKGVDSTLKIQPAKLEDSAVYLCASTLGAGGSYEQYFGPGTRLTVT.

The chain combines TRBV5-6 with TRBJ2-1; no firm D call. The CDR3 runs 13 residues. In germline, CDR1 is SGHDT, CDR2 YYEEEE. V was pared by 2 bases and J by 15 bases, with 18 bases between. The CDR3 loop reads CASSFANTADAFF. For the CDR3, the DNA is TGTGCCAGCAGCTTCGCCAATACAGCTGACGCGTTCTTC.

The J gene is TRBJ1-5, the V gene TRBV7-9; D call uncertain. The CDR3 spans 13 residues. Trimming took 5 bases from V and 7 from J, leaving 12 bases between them. In germline, CDR1 is SEHNR, CDR2 FQNEAQ (reference sequence). For the CDR3, the DNA is TGTGCCAGCAGCCCGGGTCTCAGACAGCCCCAGCATTTT. Translation gives CASSPGLRQPQHF. Using reference TRBV7-9 and TRBJ1-5 for the parts outside the CDR3, the full variable domain is DTGVSQNPRHKITKRGQNVTFRCDPISEHNRLYWYRQTLGQGPEFLTYFQNEAQLEKSRLLSDRFSAERPKGSFSTLEIQRTEQGDSAMYLCASSPGLRQPQHFGDGTRLSIL.